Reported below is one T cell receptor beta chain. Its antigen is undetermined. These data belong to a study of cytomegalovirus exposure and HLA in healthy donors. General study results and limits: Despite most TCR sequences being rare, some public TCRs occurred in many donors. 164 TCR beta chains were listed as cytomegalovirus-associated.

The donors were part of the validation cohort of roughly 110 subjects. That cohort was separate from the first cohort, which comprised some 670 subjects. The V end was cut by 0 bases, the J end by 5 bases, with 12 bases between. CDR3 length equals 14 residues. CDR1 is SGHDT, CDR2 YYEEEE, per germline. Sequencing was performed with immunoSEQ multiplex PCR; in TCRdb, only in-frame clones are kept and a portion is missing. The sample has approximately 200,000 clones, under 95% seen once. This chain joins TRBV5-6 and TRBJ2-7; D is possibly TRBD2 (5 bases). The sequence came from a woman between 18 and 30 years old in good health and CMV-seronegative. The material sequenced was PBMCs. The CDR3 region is CASSLVSFGDEQYF. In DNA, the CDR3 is TGTGCCAGCAGCTTGGTTTCTTTCGGGGACGAGCAGTACTTC.